This entry lists 2 T cell receptor beta chains sequenced from one sample in a study of read filtering for tumor transcriptome and immune sequencing. From approximately 430 ng of RNA, a library with molecular barcoded alpha/delta and beta/gamma adaptors was made. TCRdb reanalysed the reads using MiXCR and keeps one entry per CDR3 protein. Altogether tens of thousands of distinct CDR3 sequences are present, roughly an eighth being singletons, with the ten largest covering more than 50%. The sequencing sample was made of a population of CD138-negative cells sorted from bone marrow. These receptors were taken from a donor aged 40 or over with multiple myeloma.

This clonotype has at least ten counts. CDR3 nucleotides: TGCAGTGCTAGACTCCCAGGGCGTCAGGAGACCCAGTACTTC. Amino acid sequence: CSARLPGRQETQYF. This chain connects TRBV20-1 to TRBJ2-5; the D gene is possibly TRBD1 (5 bases). CDR3 length: 14 residues. V was clipped by 2 bases and J by 5 bases, with 15 bases between them. Germline lookup yields CDR1 DFQATT and CDR2 SNEGSKA (reference sequence).

In its sample, this clonotype was seen many times. The chain combines TRBV20-1 with TRBJ1-4; D unclear. From germline, CDR1 is DFQATT and CDR2 SNEGSKA (reference sequence). The germline V and J ends were trimmed by 3 bases and 3 bases, with 8 bases remaining between them. The CDR3 runs 13 residues. The CDR3 nucleotides are TGCAGTGCTAGTTCAGTGCCTAATGAAAAACTGTTTTTT. Encoded protein: CSASSVPNEKLFF.